Reported below is one TCR beta chain. The V end was cut by 5 bases, the J end by 4 bases, with 12 bases between. Per germline, CDR1 LNHDA and CDR2 SQIVND (reference sequence). The CDR3 extends over 14 amino acids. This sample was taken from a study of blood T cell repertoires in COVID-19. In the study overall: Italy, Spain and the United States were the sources of the convalescent and acute COVID-19 samples. T cells, B-cell-depleted T cells, or PBMCs supplied cDNA or gDNA.

Measured with immunoSEQ multiplex PCR; TCRdb has only the in-frame clones, and not every one. The table lists 150,000 to 200,000 clones, 79% of them singletons, with approximately 7.6% in the top ten. This chain links TRBV19 with TRBJ1-5, with D possibly TRBD1 on 5 matching bases. The receptor's source is a woman in her sixties with COVID-19, enrolled during active disease. The sequencing input was peripheral blood. The chain's CDR3 is CASSGGTGNQPQHF. The CDR3 DNA is TGTGCCAGTAGTGGCGGGACGGGGAATCAGCCCCAGCATTTT.